The next 21 T cell receptor beta chains were all read from a single sample in a study of identical twins. TCRdb itself ran the 5' RACE reads through MiXCR, one entry per CDR3 protein. Found here are 1.5 million to 2 million distinct CDR3 sequences, around 29% of them singletons; the top ten hold roughly 0.3%. Sample: cord blood. The receptor source for this set is a newborn girl in good health.

CDR3 coding DNA: TGTGCCAGCACTTCAGCAGGGTGGGACAATGAGCAGTACTTC. Protein sequence: CASTSAGWDNEQYF. This rearrangement joins TRBV27 to TRBJ2-7, with D perhaps TRBD1 (6 bases). The CDR3 is 14 amino acids. V shed 7 bases and J shed 7 bases, with 20 bases lying between them. Germline CDR1 and CDR2: MNHEY and SMNVEV (reference sequence).

The V gene is TRBV11-2, the J gene TRBJ1-1; D perhaps matches TRBD1 (6 bases). Trimming stripped 4 bases from V and 4 bases from J, with 16 bases between. The CDR3 contains 15 residues. Looked up from germline, CDR1 is SGHAT and CDR2 is FQNNGV. The CDR3 bases are TGTGCCAGCAGCTCAATACAGGGATTGGGCACTGAAGCTTTCTTT. The encoded protein is CASSSIQGLGTEAFF.

The chain links TRBV4-2 to TRBJ2-1; D remains unclear. Trimming took off 1 base at V and 1 base at J, with 8 bases between the two ends. There are 15 residues in the CDR3. The germline CDR1 and CDR2 sequences are LGHNA and YNFKEQ. CDR3 sequence (DNA): TGTGCCAGCAGCCAAGCGACTTTTTCCTACAATGAGCAGTTCTTC. It yields the protein CASSQATFSYNEQFF.

A few counts support this clonotype. The chain is built from TRBV19 and TRBJ1-1; a possible D gene is TRBD1 (5 bases). Germline CDR1 is LNHDA and CDR2 is SQIVND (reference sequence). Trimming pared 5 bases from V and 0 bases from J, leaving 16 bases between. CDR3 length equals 16 residues. The CDR3 sequence is CASSPRRGPMNTEAFF. The CDR3 nucleotides are TGTGCCAGTAGTCCCCGTCGGGGACCCATGAACACTGAAGCTTTCTTT.

This clonotype was detected many times. CDR3 region: CASSSLALPGNTQYF. CDR3 sequence (DNA): TGTGCCAGCAGCTCCTTGGCCCTCCCGGGAAATACGCAGTATTTT. The V and J genes are TRBV4-2 and TRBJ2-3; D possibly corresponds to TRBD2 (5 bases). Germline V gene data show CDR1 as LGHNA and CDR2 as YNFKEQ. V shed 5 bases and J shed 7 bases, with 19 bases lying between them. This CDR3 contains 15 residues.

The chain is built from TRBV12-3 or TRBV12-4 and TRBJ2-7, with 11 bases matching TRBD2. V shed 3 bases and J 7 bases; nucleotides not matched to a gene: 11. The CDR3 runs to 16 residues. The CDR3 reads CASSLHSSGGSNEQYF. The CDR3 coding sequence is TGTGCCAGCAGTTTGCATTCTAGCGGGGGGTCCAATGAGCAGTACTTC.

The chain employs TRBV10-3 and TRBJ2-5; 11 bases are a match to TRBD2. The ends lost 6 bases at V and 3 bases at J; junction bases unmatched: 0. The CDR3 consists of 13 residues. Germline loops: CDR1 ENHRY, CDR2 SYGVKD. CDR3 coding DNA: TGTGCCATCAGGGGACTAGCGGAAGAGACCCAGTACTTC. Translating it yields CAIRGLAEETQYF.

This clonotype was observed a handful of times. The rearrangement links TRBV6-5 to TRBJ2-1, with D perhaps TRBD2 (5 bases). The V and J ends lost 2 bases and 9 bases respectively, with 14 bases between them. The CDR3 sequence is 14 residues long. Germline CDR1 reads MNHEY; CDR2 reads SVGAGI. The CDR3 reads CASSYISARGEQFF. The CDR3 DNA sequence: TGTGCCAGCAGTTACATTTCGGCCCGGGGTGAGCAGTTCTTC.

This clonotype was counted between two and nine times. J is TRBJ1-1 and V is TRBV20-1, with a tentative D call TRBD1 (6 bases). Germline V gene data show CDR1 as DFQATT and CDR2 as SNEGSKA (reference sequence). Deletions cut 1 base from V and 5 bases from J, with 14 bases between. This CDR3 has 14 residues. The CDR3 reads CSARVLGQGTEAFF. The CDR3 coding sequence is TGCAGTGCTAGAGTGCTCGGTCAGGGGACTGAAGCTTTCTTT.

Points on this clonotype: Since a much larger clone is just one base distant, this may be a read error. This CDR3 is missing its conserved last phenylalanine or tryptophan, likely due to a read error. The chain joins TRBV12-3 or TRBV12-4 to TRBJ2-7; maybe TRBD1 (6 bases). CDR3 length: 15 amino acids. Trimming took 6 bases from V and 0 from J, leaving 15 bases between them. The DNA for the CDR3 is TGTGCCAGCAGACCTGGGACACCGAACTCCTACGAGCAGTACCTC. Its translation: CASRPGTPNSYEQYL.

Note on this clonotype: One junction end disagrees with the germline gene, perhaps due to a read error. The V gene is TRBV12-3 or TRBV12-4, the J gene TRBJ2-3; 10 bases line up with TRBD2. The CDR3 consists of 19 residues. DNA for the CDR3: TGTGCCATCAGTTTCGGTCGCGGAGGACTAGCGGCTAGCACAGATACGCAGTATTTT. Its translation is CAISFGRGGLAASTDTQYF.

The V call is TRBV28, the J call TRBJ2-3, with D hard to call. Germline V gene data show CDR1 as MDHEN and CDR2 as SYDVKM. The CDR3 is 11 amino acids. V lost 5 bases to trimming and J lost 7 bases, with 7 bases between them. CDR3 bases: TGTGCCAGCAGTGGGGTGTATACGCAGTATTTT. As protein: CASSGVYTQYF.

This chain joins TRBV29-1 and TRBJ2-2; perhaps TRBD2 as D (6 bases). V dropped 7 bases and J dropped 5 bases, with 11 bases sitting between them. This CDR3 comprises 12 residues. Germline values: CDR1 SQVTM, CDR2 ANQGSEA. This CDR3 reads CSAWAGTGELFF. CDR3 bases: TGCAGCGCGTGGGCGGGGACCGGGGAGCTGTTTTTT.

The gene calls are TRBV10-3 and TRBJ1-2, with D unresolved. V was pared by 0 bases and J by 0 bases, with 8 bases between. The germline V gene encodes CDR1 ENHRY and CDR2 SYGVKD. This CDR3 spans 15 amino acids. The CDR3 protein is CAISESRGTNYGYTF. CDR3 nucleotide sequence: TGTGCCATCAGTGAGTCGAGAGGAACTAACTATGGCTACACCTTC.

This clonotype has a handful of counts. The chain carries TRBV12-3 or TRBV12-4 and TRBJ2-7; D is undetermined. V lost 4 bases, J lost 4 bases, and 11 bases lay in between. The CDR3 consists of 13 residues. The CDR3 nucleotides are TGTGCCAGCAGTTCGGCGCTAGGGTACGAGCAGTACTTC. Its translation: CASSSALGYEQYF.

This rearrangement joins TRBV21-1 to TRBJ2-7; the tabulated D call, TRBD1, remains unverified against the DNA. TRBV21-1 constitutes a pseudogene. The CDR3 loop spans 14 amino acids. In DNA, the CDR3 is TGTGCCAGCAGCAAAGCGGGACACTCCTACGAGCAGTACTTC. This gives the protein CASSKAGHSYEQYF.

The J gene is TRBJ2-6, the V gene TRBV6-2 or TRBV6-3; 12 positions agree with TRBD1. CDR3 size: 17 residues. V dropped 5 bases and J dropped 2; count of bases not matched to a gene: 4. Per germline, CDR1 MNHEY and CDR2 SVGEGT. CDR3 in amino acids: CASSTGTGGAGANVLTF. As DNA, the CDR3 is TGTGCCAGCAGTACCGGGACAGGGGGCGCTGGGGCCAACGTCCTGACTTTC.

There are many counts of this clonotype. The chain has TRBV28 and TRBJ2-3; 7 bases are shared with TRBD2. J lost 0 bases, V lost 3 bases, and 3 bases had no gene match. The CDR3 is 15 residues long. The V gene's germline CDR1 is MDHEN and CDR2 SYDVKM. The CDR3 nucleotides are TGTGCCAGCAGTTTTAAGCGGGATAGCACAGATACGCAGTATTTT. Amino acids: CASSFKRDSTDTQYF. The entire variable domain, with the rest obtained from reference TRBV28 and TRBJ2-3, is as follows: DVKVTQSSRYLVKRTGEKVFLECVQDMDHENMFWYRQDPGLGLRLIYFSYDVKMKEKGDIPEGYSVSREKKERFSLILESASTNQTSMYLCASSFKRDSTDTQYFGPGTRLTVL.

In the case of this clonotype: This sequence may be a read error, since a much larger clone differs from it by one base. V and J are TRBV24-1 and TRBJ2-1; D perhaps matches TRBD2 (6 bases). The DNA matches TRBJ2-7 better at its end, which makes the J call doubtful. The CDR3 has 17 residues. Per the germline V gene, CDR1 is KGHDR and CDR2 is SFDVKD. CDR3 protein: CATSDFIGSLFYNEQYF. The DNA for the CDR3 is TGTGCCACCAGTGATTTTATCGGGAGTCTGTTCTACAATGAGCAGTACTTC.

There are many counts of this clonotype. The rearrangement joins TRBV6-6 to TRBJ2-1; 12 nucleotides match TRBD2. CDR3 length: 17 amino acids. V was clipped by 0 bases and J by 6 bases; unmatched bases: 6. The germline CDR1 and CDR2 sequences are MNHNY and SVGAGI (reference sequence). CDR3 DNA sequence: TGTGCCAGCAGTTACTCTAAACTAGCGGGAGGCCCCAATGAGCAGTTCTTC. Translating it yields CASSYSKLAGGPNEQFF.

This chain links TRBV6-1 with TRBJ1-1; no definite D call. With 4 bases removed from V and 1 base from J, the gap between germline ends came to 10 bases. Per the germline V gene, CDR1 is MNHNS and CDR2 is SASEGT. This CDR3 spans 14 amino acids. The CDR3 DNA follows: TGTGCCAGCAGTGGCGGACCCCGGAACACTGAAGCTTTCTTT. This translates into CASSGGPRNTEAFF.